This TCR beta chain was identified in a study of blood T cell repertoires in COVID-19 (dated by TCRdb to 2019 to 2021). Regarding the research as a whole: The collaborator samples originated in the United States, Italy and Spain and spanned the acute and convalescent phases of COVID-19. The prospective study material was composed of cDNA or gDNA derived from T cells, B-cell-depleted T cells, or PBMCs. Subjects who had been exposed to COVID-19, were actively infected with it, or had recovered from it provided the deeply sampled blood TCRbeta repertoires that made up the dataset. The repertoires were released in a freely available public database intended as a resource for research on the immune response to SARS-CoV-2. Samples were obtained from the ongoing ImmuneRACE study (first 160 participants) and from 1,254 subjects provided by 6 global collaborators. The sample metadata nearly always contained a de-identified subject ID, COVID-19 status, age in years and sex. HLA class I and class II types, where available, came from metadata supplied by the sample provider rather than from assay-based typing.

Taken from cysteine to phenylalanine, the CDR3 has 14 residues. Just the 42-base CDR3 DNA is kept, in frame starting at base 1. Per the germline V gene, MNHEY is the CDR1 and SVGAGI is the CDR2. V has 5 bases trimmed and J has 3 bases trimmed; junction bases matching no gene number 3. TCRbeta CDR3 regions were amplified from genomic DNA using the immunoSEQ Assay, a bias-controlled multiplex PCR. In the original analysis: Nucleated cell counts per sample were estimated from amplification of reference gene primers within the assay. To quantify the absolute abundance of each unique TCRbeta CDR3 rearrangement, sequence reads were collapsed and filtered. For each sample, productive Simpson clonality was calculated as the square root of Simpson's diversity index over productive rearrangements. This immuneACCESS table, as held by TCRdb, lists in-frame sequences with V and J called but not all clones. Of the missing ones, under half trace to an unresolved V gene in checked studies; the others have no known cause. The D gene and trimming were derived from the DNA, and the V and J assignments and clone size from that table. The sample profile shows 140,000 to 150,000 clones; roughly 88% of them were found once. The ten largest clones add up to about 8% of the sample.

Points the paper makes about the study in general: Clinical and demographic metadata were provided uncurated, with the amount varying by source and participant.

A remark on this clone: What antigen it recognizes has not been identified. Qualities for individual bases were not recorded, and no much larger clone is one base off.

At one collaborating source in Seattle, patients were enrolled during active infection and were followed longitudinally through the course of disease. The collaborating institutions used their own protocols to collect whole blood in K2EDTA tubes. For TCRbeta analysis, collaborator samples were shipped as frozen whole blood, as isolated PBMCs, or as DNA extracted from either sample type. The material sequenced was peripheral blood. Recombination joined TRBV6-5 with TRBJ2-3; the junction holds 9 bases that match TRBD2. This receptor was taken from a woman aged 60-75 years with COVID-19, enrolled during active disease. The DNA reads as follows: TGTGCCAGCAGTCAGACTAGCGGAACAGATACGCAGTATTTT. It codes for CASSQTSGTDTQYF.